The present TCR beta chain was sequenced within a study of Ad26.COV2.S vaccination and SARS-CoV-2 variants. Turning to the study itself: Participants got Ad26.COV2.S intramuscularly, once or twice 56 days apart.

As to this clone: Its antigen is undetermined.

General observations from the study: Measurement of non-spike TCR breadth gave similar results in vaccine and placebo recipients. Possibly, TCR breadth and depth analyses underestimated total T cell responses.

The CDR3 length is 13 residues. V shed 1 base, J shed 2 bases, and the junction held 1 base outside the gene matches. Germline loops: CDR1 GTSNPN, CDR2 SVGIG (reference sequence). Here immunoSEQ multiplex PCR was the method, and the copy in TCRdb shows in-frame clones only, minus some. Of about 480,000 clones listed, about 83% are singletons. As for treatment: roughly 18 received Ad26.COV2.S at low or high dose, single or two shots; roughly five received placebo; per-sample allocation not given. Specimens were obtained on day 63 following the first vaccine or placebo injection. Sequences were derived from peripheral blood, sampled in a trial of Ad26.COV2.S vaccine versus placebo. This sequence originates from a person between 18 and 59 years old who received the Ad26.COV2.S COVID-19 vaccine or a placebo. The chain carries TRBV30 and TRBJ2-7; 8 bases fit TRBD1. CDR3 bases: TGTGCCTGGAGTGAGGACAGGGCCTACGAGCAGTACTTC. It is translated as CAWSEDRAYEQYF. Complete variable domain (other parts from reference TRBV30 and TRBJ2-7): SQTIHQWPATLVQPVGSPLSLECTVEGTSNPNLYWYRQAAGRGLQLLFYSVGIGQISSEVPQNLSASRPQDRQFILSSKKLLLSDSGFYLCAWSEDRAYEQYFGPGTRLTVT.